Detailed here is one TCR beta chain. Its antigen is undetermined. The data derive from a study of graft-versus-host responses after intestinal transplantation. At the level of the study: Each transplant was multivisceral, liver-intestinal, or isolated intestinal. Anti-thymocyte globulin induction, then tacrolimus and steroids for about three years, went to all recipients. Study-wide points: Early post-transplant HvG declines were associated with peak circulating GvH clone levels. Detection of GvH clones occurred in recipient marrow, and some had their first appearance in ileum or blood.

CDR3 length: 19 residues. V shed 2 bases and J shed 7 bases, with 30 bases lying between them. Germline V gene sequence: CDR1 MGHRA, CDR2 YSYEKL. Clones were sequenced by immunoSEQ multiplex PCR, and TCRdb holds only the in-frame ones, with some missing. Among 10,000 to 15,000 clones, over 70% were seen once, and the ten largest hold around 4.4%. Intraepithelial and lamina propria lymphocytes were isolated from graft specimens. The chain combines TRBV4-1 with TRBJ2-7; D is perhaps TRBD1 (5 bases). The receptor's source is a human patient who received an intestinal transplant, so some T cells may come from the graft donor. The sample here was ileum tissue, taken about 150 days after intestinal transplantation. CDR3 nucleotide sequence: TGCGCCAGCAGCCAACCGACAGAGTCCGATCCCCTGGTGCACATAGAGCAGTACTTC. It encodes CASSQPTESDPLVHIEQYF.